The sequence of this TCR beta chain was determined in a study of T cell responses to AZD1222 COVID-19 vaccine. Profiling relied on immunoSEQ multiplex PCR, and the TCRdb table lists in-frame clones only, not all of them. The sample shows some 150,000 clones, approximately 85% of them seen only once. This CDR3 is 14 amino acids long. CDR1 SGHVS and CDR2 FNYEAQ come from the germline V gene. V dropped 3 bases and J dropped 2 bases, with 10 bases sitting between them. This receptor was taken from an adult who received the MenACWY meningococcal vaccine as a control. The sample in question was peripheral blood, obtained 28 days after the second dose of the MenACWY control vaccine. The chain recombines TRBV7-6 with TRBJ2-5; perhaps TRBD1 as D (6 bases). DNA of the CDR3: TGTGCCAGCAGCTTTTTCCAGGGGCAAGAGACCCAGTACTTC. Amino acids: CASSFFQGQETQYF. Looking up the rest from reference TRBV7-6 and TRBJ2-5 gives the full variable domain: GAGVSQSPRYKVTKRGQDVALRCDPISGHVSLYWYRQALGQGPEFLTYFNYEAQQDKSGLPNDRFSAERPEGSISTLTIQRTEQRDSAMYRCASSFFQGQETQYFGPGTRLLVL.